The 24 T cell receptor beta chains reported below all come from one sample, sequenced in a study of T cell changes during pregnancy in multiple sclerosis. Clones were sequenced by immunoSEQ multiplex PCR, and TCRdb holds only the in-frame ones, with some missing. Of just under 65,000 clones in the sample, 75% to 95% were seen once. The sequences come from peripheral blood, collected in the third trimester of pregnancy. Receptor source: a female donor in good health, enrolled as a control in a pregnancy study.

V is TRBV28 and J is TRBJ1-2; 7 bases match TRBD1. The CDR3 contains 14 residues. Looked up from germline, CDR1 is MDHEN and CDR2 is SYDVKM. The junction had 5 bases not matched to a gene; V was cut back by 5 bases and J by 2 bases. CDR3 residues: CASSPGDRNYGYTF. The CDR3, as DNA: TGTGCCAGCAGTCCCGGGGACAGAAACTATGGCTACACCTTC.

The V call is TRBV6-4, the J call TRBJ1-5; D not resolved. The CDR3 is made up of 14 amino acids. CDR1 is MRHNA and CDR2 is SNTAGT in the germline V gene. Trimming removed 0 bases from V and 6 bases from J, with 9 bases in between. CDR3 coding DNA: TGTGCCAGCAGTGACTCAGCCGGAGGTCAGCCCCAGCATTTT. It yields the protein CASSDSAGGQPQHF.

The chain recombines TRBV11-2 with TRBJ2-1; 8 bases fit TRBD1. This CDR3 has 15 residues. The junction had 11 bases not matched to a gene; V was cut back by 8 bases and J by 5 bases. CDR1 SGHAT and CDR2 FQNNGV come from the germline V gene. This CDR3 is CASVRQGLVHNEQFF. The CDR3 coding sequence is TGTGCCAGCGTCCGACAGGGGCTAGTACACAATGAGCAGTTCTTC.

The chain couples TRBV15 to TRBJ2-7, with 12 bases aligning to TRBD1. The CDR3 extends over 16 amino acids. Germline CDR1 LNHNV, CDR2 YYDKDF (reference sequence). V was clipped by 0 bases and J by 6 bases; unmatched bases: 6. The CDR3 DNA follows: TGTGCCACCAGCAGAGATCGGGGGACAGGGGGCATCGAGCAGTACTTC. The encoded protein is CATSRDRGTGGIEQYF.

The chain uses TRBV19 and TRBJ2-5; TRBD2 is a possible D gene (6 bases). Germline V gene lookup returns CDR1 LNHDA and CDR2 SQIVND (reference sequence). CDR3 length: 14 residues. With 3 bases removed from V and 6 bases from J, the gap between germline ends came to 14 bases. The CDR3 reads CASSMEGWLKTQYF. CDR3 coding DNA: TGTGCCAGTAGTATGGAGGGATGGTTAAAGACCCAGTACTTC.

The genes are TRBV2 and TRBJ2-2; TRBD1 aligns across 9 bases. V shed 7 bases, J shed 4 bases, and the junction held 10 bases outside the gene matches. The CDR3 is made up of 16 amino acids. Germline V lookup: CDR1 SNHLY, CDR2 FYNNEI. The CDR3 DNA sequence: TGTGCCAGCAACCCTTCGACAGGGGGGGGCACCGGGGAGCTGTTTTTT. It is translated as CASNPSTGGGTGELFF.

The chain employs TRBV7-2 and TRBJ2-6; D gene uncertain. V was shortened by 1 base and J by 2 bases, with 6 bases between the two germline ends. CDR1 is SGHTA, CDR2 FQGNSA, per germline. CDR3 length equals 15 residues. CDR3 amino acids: CASSLGFTGANVLTF. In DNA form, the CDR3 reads TGTGCCAGCAGCTTAGGTTTTACTGGGGCCAACGTCCTGACTTTC.

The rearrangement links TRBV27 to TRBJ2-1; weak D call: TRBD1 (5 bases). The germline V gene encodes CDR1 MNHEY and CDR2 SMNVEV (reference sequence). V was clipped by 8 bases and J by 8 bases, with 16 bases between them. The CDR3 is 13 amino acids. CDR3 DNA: TGTGCCAGCTCGCCGCGGCAGGGCCATGAGCAGTTCTTC. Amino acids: CASSPRQGHEQFF.

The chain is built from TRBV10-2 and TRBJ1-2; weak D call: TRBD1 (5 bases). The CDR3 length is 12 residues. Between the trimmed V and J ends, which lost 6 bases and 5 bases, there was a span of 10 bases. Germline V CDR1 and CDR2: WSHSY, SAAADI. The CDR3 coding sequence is TGCGCCAGCAGCCCCGACAGTTATGGCTACACCTTC. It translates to CASSPDSYGYTF.

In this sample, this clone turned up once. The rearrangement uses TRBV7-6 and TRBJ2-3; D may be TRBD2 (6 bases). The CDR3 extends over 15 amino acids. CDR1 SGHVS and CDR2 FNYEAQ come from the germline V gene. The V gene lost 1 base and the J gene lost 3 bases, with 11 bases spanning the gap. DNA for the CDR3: TGTGCCAGCAGCTTAGGGCGGGGAGCGACAGATACGCAGTATTTT. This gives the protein CASSLGRGATDTQYF.

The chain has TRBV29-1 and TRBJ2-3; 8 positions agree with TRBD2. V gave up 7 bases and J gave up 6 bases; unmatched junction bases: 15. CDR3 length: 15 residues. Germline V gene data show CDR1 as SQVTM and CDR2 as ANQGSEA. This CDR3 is CSAALAGLTGDTQYF. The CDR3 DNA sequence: TGCAGCGCCGCTTTAGCGGGATTAACCGGGGATACGCAGTATTTT.

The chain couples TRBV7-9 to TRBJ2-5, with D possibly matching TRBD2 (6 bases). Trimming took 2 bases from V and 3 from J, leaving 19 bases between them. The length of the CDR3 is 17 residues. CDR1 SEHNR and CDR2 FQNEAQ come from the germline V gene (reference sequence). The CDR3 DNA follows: TGTGCCAGCAGCTTAAAGGGGCTAGCGAGGGAGAAAGAGACCCAGTACTTC. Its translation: CASSLKGLAREKETQYF.

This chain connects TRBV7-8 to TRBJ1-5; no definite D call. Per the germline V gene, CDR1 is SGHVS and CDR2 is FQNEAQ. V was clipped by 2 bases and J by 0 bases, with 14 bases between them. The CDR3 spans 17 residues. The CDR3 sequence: CASSLTQVTDSNQPQHF. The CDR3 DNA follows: TGTGCCAGCAGCTTAACCCAGGTCACAGATAGCAATCAGCCCCAGCATTTT. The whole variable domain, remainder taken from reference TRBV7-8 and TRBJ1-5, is GAGVSQSPRYKVAKRGQDVALRCDPISGHVSLFWYQQALGQGPEFLTYFQNEAQLDKSGLPSDRFFAERPEGSVSTLKIQRTQQEDSAVYLCASSLTQVTDSNQPQHFGDGTRLSIL.

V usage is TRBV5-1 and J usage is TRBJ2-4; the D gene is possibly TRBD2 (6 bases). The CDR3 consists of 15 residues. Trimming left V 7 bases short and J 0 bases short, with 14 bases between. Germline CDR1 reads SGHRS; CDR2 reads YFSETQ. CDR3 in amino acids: CASASGVRAKNIQYF. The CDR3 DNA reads TGCGCCAGCGCCTCGGGGGTTCGAGCCAAAAACATTCAGTACTTC.

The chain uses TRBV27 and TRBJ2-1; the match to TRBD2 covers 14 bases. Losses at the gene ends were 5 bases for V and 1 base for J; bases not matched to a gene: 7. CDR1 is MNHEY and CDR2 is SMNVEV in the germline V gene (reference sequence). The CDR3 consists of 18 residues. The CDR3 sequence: CASSPGTSGRWSYNEQFF. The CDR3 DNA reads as TGTGCCAGCAGTCCCGGGACTAGCGGGAGATGGTCCTACAATGAGCAGTTCTTC.

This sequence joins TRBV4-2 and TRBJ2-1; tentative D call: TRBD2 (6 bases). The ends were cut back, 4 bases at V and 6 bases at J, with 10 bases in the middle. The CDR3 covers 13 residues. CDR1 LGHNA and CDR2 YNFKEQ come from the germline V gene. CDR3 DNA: TGTGCCAGCAGCCCCGGGACTCCCAATGAGCAGTTCTTC. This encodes CASSPGTPNEQFF.

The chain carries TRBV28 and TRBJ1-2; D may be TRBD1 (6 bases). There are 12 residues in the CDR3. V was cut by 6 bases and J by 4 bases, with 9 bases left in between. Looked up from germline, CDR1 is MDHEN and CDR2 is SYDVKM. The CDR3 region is CASSDRSYGYTF. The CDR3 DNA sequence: TGTGCCAGCAGCGACAGGAGCTATGGCTACACCTTC.

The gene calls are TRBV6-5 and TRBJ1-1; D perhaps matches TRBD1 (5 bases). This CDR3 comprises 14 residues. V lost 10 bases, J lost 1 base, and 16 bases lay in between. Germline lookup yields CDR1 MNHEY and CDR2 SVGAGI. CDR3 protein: CAILQGFANTEAFF. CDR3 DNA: TGTGCCATCCTCCAGGGTTTTGCGAACACTGAAGCTTTCTTT.

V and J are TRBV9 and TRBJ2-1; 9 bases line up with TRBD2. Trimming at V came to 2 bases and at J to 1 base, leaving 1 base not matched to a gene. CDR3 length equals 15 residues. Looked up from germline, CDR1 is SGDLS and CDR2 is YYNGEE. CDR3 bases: TGTGCCAGCAGCGTCGCGGGAGGGTCCTACAATGAGCAGTTCTTC. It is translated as CASSVAGGSYNEQFF.

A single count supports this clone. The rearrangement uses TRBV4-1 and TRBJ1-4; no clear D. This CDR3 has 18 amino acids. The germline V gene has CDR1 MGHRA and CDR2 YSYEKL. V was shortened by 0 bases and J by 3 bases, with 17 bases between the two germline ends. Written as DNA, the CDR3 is TGCGCCAGCAGCCAAGATCTTCTTATGGGCGAAGCTAATGAAAAACTGTTTTTT. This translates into CASSQDLLMGEANEKLFF.

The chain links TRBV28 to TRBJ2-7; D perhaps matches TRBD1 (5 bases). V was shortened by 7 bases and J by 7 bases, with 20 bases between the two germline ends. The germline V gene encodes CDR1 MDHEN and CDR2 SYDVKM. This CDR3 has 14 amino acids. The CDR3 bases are TGTGCCAGCAACCCCGTTCTGACAGTTGGGGAGCAGTACTTC. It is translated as CASNPVLTVGEQYF.

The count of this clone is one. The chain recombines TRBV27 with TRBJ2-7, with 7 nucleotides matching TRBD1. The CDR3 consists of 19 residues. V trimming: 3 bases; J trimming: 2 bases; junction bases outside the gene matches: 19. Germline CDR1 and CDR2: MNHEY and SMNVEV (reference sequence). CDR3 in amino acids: CASSFLSELSPDRTYEQYF. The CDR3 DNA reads TGTGCCAGCAGTTTTTTATCCGAGTTGAGCCCGGACAGGACCTACGAGCAGTACTTC.

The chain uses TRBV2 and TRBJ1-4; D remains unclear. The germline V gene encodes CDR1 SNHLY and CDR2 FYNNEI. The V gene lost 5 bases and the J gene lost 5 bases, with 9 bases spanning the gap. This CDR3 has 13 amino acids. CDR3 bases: TGTGCCAGCAGTCTAAGTCTAAATGAAAAACTGTTTTTT. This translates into CASSLSLNEKLFF.

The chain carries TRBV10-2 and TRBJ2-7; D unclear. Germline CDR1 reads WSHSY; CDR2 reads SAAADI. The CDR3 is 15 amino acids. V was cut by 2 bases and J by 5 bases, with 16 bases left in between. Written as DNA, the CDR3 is TGCGCCAGCAGTGAGGGCAGGCCCTCGGTCGACGAGCAGTACTTC. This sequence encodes CASSEGRPSVDEQYF.